This T cell receptor (beta chain) is from a study of T cell repertoires in cytomegalovirus infection. The V and J ends lost 4 bases and 7 bases, in that order; junction bases with no gene match: 5. The CDR3 totals 16 residues. The germline V gene has CDR1 MDHEN and CDR2 SYDVKM. MiXCR, applied by TCRdb to the reads, yields one record per CDR3 protein. The table records approximately 550,000 distinct CDR3 sequences, about 15% of them present only once. V usage is TRBV28 and J usage is TRBJ2-2; TRBD2 matches 14 bases. The receptor's source is a human donor in good health (CMV status not recorded). Some clones in this sample may be carry-over from other donors' samples. Input material: CD8+ T cells from PBMCs. The CDR3 DNA sequence: TGTGCCAGCAGTTCCGGGACTAGCGGGAGTGTCGGGGAGCTGTTTTTT. Its translation: CASSSGTSGSVGELFF.